This T cell receptor (beta chain) stems from a study of patients and donors after allogeneic stem cell transplantation. Each CDR3 protein is one row after TCRdb ran MiXCR on the RT-PCR reads. The repertoire has about a million distinct CDR3 sequences, about a sixth of them found once; the top ten carry around 6%. CDR1 and CDR2 (germline): SGHKS, YYEKEE (reference sequence). Germline trimming cut 3 bases from V and 1 base from J; bases unmatched to any gene: 6. The CDR3 has 16 amino acids. V and J are TRBV5-5 and TRBJ1-5; 8 nucleotides match TRBD1. The sample consisted of blood, either unsorted or a sorted T cell fraction (not recorded which). The receptor was derived from a human donor who was either an allogeneic HSCT recipient or a stem cell or donor lymphocyte infusion donor (not recorded which). It is not recorded whose cells these are; they may come from a transplant donor. CDR3 sequence reads: CASSSRTGSSNQPQHF. The CDR3 nucleotides read TGTGCCAGCAGCTCTCGGACAGGGAGCAGCAATCAGCCCCAGCATTTT.